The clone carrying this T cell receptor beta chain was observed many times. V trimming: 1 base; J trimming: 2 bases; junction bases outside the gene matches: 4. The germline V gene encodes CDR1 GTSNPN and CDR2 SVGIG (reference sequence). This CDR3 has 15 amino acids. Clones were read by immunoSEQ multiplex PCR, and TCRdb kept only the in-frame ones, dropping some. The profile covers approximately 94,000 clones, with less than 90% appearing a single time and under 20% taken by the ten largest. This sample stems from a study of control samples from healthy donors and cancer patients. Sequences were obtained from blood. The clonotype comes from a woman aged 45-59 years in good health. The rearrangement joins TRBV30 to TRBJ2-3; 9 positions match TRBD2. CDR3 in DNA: TGTGCCTGGAGTGGAGCGGGGGGTTACACAGATACGCAGTATTTT. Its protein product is CAWSGAGGYTDTQYF.